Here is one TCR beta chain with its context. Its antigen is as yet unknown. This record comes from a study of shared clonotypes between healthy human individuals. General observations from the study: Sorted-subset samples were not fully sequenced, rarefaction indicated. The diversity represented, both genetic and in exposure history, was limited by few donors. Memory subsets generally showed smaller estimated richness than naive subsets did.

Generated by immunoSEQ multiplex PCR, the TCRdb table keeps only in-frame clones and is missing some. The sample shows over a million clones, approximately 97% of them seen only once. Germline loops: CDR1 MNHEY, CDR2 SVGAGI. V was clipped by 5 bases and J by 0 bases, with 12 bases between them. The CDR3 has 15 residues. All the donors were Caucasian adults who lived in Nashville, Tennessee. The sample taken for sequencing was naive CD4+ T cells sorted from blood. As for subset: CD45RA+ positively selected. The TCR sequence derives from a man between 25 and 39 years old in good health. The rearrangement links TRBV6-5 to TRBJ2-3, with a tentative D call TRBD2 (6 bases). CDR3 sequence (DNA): TGTGCCAGCAGTCCTAGCGATCCTAGCACAGATACGCAGTATTTT. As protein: CASSPSDPSTDTQYF.